Listed here is a single T cell receptor (beta chain). This record comes from a study of OX40 agonist ivuxolimab in advanced cancers. The wider study: Dose-escalation cases comprised hepatocellular carcinoma, melanoma, renal cell or head and neck cancer.

V shed 6 bases and J 5 bases; nucleotides not matched to a gene: 5. In germline, CDR1 is MNHNY, CDR2 SVGAGI (reference sequence). This CDR3 has 13 amino acids. TCRdb's copy holds only in-frame clones and misses some; the assay was immunoSEQ multiplex PCR. The profile shows about 110,000 clones, approximately 90% of them singletons. This TCR was recovered from an adult with an advanced solid tumor such as melanoma, head and neck, liver or kidney cancer. Source: CD4+ or CD8+ T cells sorted from blood, taken in a trial of the OX40 agonist ivuxolimab. V gene TRBV6-6 combines with J gene TRBJ1-2; 8 bases are shared with TRBD1. Here the CDR3 reads CASSQTGGYGYTF. As DNA, the CDR3 is TGTGCCAGCAGCCAAACAGGGGGTTATGGCTACACCTTC.